Below are 21 T cell receptor beta chains sequenced from a single sample in a study of radiotherapy plus CTLA-4 blockade in lung cancer. The protocol was immunoSEQ multiplex PCR, while the TCRdb copy is restricted to in-frame clones and leaves out a portion. The sample lists approximately 95,000 clones, 75% to 85% seen once, with roughly 3.5% in the top ten. This sample comprised peripheral blood, obtained from a patient treated with radiotherapy plus ipilimumab. These TCRs come from a human donor with non-small cell lung cancer who had a partial response to radiotherapy plus ipilimumab.

The chain carries TRBV5-1 and TRBJ2-5; the D gene is possibly TRBD2 (5 bases). V shed 3 bases and J shed 5 bases, with 17 bases lying between them. The CDR3 runs to 15 residues. The germline CDR1 and CDR2 sequences are SGHRS and YFSETQ. The CDR3 DNA sequence: TGCGCCAGCAGCTCCCCTGATGGTGCGGGCGAGACCCAGTACTTC. Amino acids: CASSSPDGAGETQYF.

The V gene is TRBV7-3, the J gene TRBJ2-5; 8 nucleotides agree with TRBD1. The J call may not be correct, given that the DNA end is closer to TRBJ2-7. The CDR3 extends over 14 amino acids. Germline CDR1 is SGHTA and CDR2 is FQGTGA. The CDR3 reads CASGRTGFFNEQYF. The CDR3 nucleotides read TGTGCCAGCGGAAGGACAGGGTTCTTCAACGAGCAGTACTTC.

The rearrangement joins TRBV28 to TRBJ2-5, with a possible D match to TRBD2 (5 bases). V lost 8 bases and J lost 5, with 24 bases in between. The germline gives CDR1 MDHEN, CDR2 SYDVKM. The CDR3 runs 16 residues. CDR3 DNA sequence: TGTGCCAGCTCGCTGGGCTATTTGGGTCGAGGGGAGACCCAGTACTTC. It is translated as CASSLGYLGRGETQYF.

This chain links TRBV29-1 with TRBJ2-1, with TRBD2 matching over 13 bases. The germline CDR1 and CDR2 sequences are SQVTM and ANQGSEA. The CDR3 extends over 14 amino acids. After removal of 7 bases from V and 7 bases from J, the junction contained 7 bases not matched to a gene. DNA of the CDR3: TGCAGCGCCTGGGGACTAGCGGGATGGAATGAGCAGTTCTTC. As protein: CSAWGLAGWNEQFF.

The J gene is TRBJ2-7, the V gene TRBV27, with TRBD2 matching 8 bases. Looked up from germline, CDR1 is MNHEY and CDR2 is SMNVEV (reference sequence). The junction had 9 bases not matched to a gene; V was cut back by 1 base and J by 7 bases. CDR3 length: 15 amino acids. The CDR3 nucleotides read TGTGCCAGCAGTTTATTCGGGAGGGTTTCGAGTGAGCAGTACTTC. Protein: CASSLFGRVSSEQYF.

The V and J genes are TRBV5-4 and TRBJ1-1; D possibly corresponds to TRBD1 (5 bases). The V and J ends lost 0 bases and 5 bases respectively, with 11 bases between them. CDR1 is SGHNT, CDR2 YYREEE, per germline (reference sequence). The CDR3 contains 14 residues. The CDR3 loop is CASSLGGAGTEAFF. As DNA, the CDR3 is TGTGCCAGCAGCTTGGGGGGCGCGGGAACTGAAGCTTTCTTT.

Of note for this clone: This sample includes further DNA sequences coding for the same CDR3. The chain links TRBV5-1 to TRBJ1-2; 7 nucleotides match TRBD1. The V and J ends lost 5 bases and 4 bases, in that order; junction bases with no gene match: 5. The CDR3 loop spans 13 amino acids. Germline CDR1 reads SGHRS; CDR2 reads YFSETQ. DNA for the CDR3: TGCGCCAGCAGTCCCGACAGGGCCTATGGCTACACCTTC. It yields the protein CASSPDRAYGYTF. The variable domain in full, with the rest retrieved from reference TRBV5-1 and TRBJ1-2, is KAGVTQTPRYLIKTRGQQVTLSCSPISGHRSVSWYQQTPGQGLQFLFEYFSETQRNKGNFPGRFSGRQFSNSRSEMNVSTLELGDSALYLCASSPDRAYGYTFGSGTRLTVV.

The chain combines TRBV28 with TRBJ2-5; 7 nucleotides align to TRBD1. TRBJ2-7 explains the end of the DNA better; the J call may be wrong. CDR1 is MDHEN and CDR2 is SYDVKM in the germline V gene. CDR3 length: 13 residues. Here the CDR3 reads CASRRQGRHEQYF. The CDR3 DNA reads as TGTGCCAGCAGGAGACAGGGTCGACACGAGCAGTACTTC.

This clone was seen just once. The J gene is TRBJ1-5, the V gene TRBV27, with TRBD1 matching 8 bases. The CDR3 extends over 16 amino acids. The germline V gene has CDR1 MNHEY and CDR2 SMNVEV (reference sequence). The trim removed 6 bases at V and 3 bases at J, leaving 10 bases unmatched. The CDR3 DNA reads as TGTGCCAGCAGGCCCGTGGGGACAGGATTCAATCAGCCCCAGCATTTT. Translating gives CASRPVGTGFNQPQHF.

The J gene is TRBJ2-7, the V gene TRBV28; D remains unclear. This CDR3 is 15 amino acids long. V shed 3 bases and J shed 2 bases, with 14 bases lying between them. Germline loops: CDR1 MDHEN, CDR2 SYDVKM. Here the CDR3 reads CASSFVGSAPYEQYF. The CDR3 DNA follows: TGTGCCAGCAGTTTCGTCGGCAGCGCCCCCTACGAGCAGTACTTC.

The gene calls are TRBV5-1 and TRBJ2-2; 12 bases line up with TRBD2. Germline-derived CDR1 and CDR2 are SGHRS and YFSETQ. This CDR3 is 16 amino acids long. The V segment lost 0 bases and the J segment 4 bases; nucleotides outside the gene matches: 1. The CDR3 protein is CASSLGTSGTTGELFF. The CDR3 nucleotides are TGCGCCAGCAGCTTGGGGACTAGCGGGACCACCGGGGAGCTGTTTTTT.

CDR3 DNA sequence: TGTGCCAGCTCACCCGGACAGGCCCCGTACTATGGCTACACCTTC. Translation gives CASSPGQAPYYGYTF. The chain recombines TRBV18 with TRBJ1-2; TRBD1 matches 7 bases. Trimming cost V 3 bases and J 3 bases; bases outside gene matches: 7. Germline V lookup: CDR1 KGHSH, CDR2 LQKENI. The CDR3 totals 15 residues.

V and J are TRBV7-9 and TRBJ2-7; possible D gene TRBD2, 6 bases. The germline V gene encodes CDR1 SEHNR and CDR2 FQNEAQ (reference sequence). The CDR3 contains 15 residues. The V end lost 3 bases, the J end lost 6 bases, and 18 bases lay between the germline ends. CDR3 protein: CASSFISGNMSEQYF. In DNA, the CDR3 is TGTGCCAGCAGCTTTATTAGCGGAAATATGTCCGAGCAGTACTTC. Full variable domain (outside the CDR3, taken from reference TRBV7-9 and TRBJ2-7): DTGVSQNPRHKITKRGQNVTFRCDPISEHNRLYWYRQTLGQGPEFLTYFQNEAQLEKSRLLSDRFSAERPKGSFSTLEIQRTEQGDSAMYLCASSFISGNMSEQYFGPGTRLTVT.

CDR3 sequence reads: CASSQSANGSYTDTQYF. The CDR3, as DNA: TGCGCCAGCAGTCAATCAGCGAACGGATCCTACACAGATACGCAGTATTTT. The chain links TRBV23-1 to TRBJ2-3; D gene ambiguous. TRBV23-1 has ORF status, its function being uncertain. The CDR3 sequence is 17 residues long. Trimming shortened V by 0 bases and J by 2 bases, and 15 bases separated the two germline ends.

The V call is TRBV5-1, the J call TRBJ1-2; possible D gene TRBD1, 6 bases. The V end lost 4 bases, the J end lost 6 bases, and 10 bases lay between the germline ends. This CDR3 is built from 12 residues. Germline V gene sequence: CDR1 SGHRS, CDR2 YFSETQ. CDR3 sequence (DNA): TGCGCCAGCAGCCCTGACAGGCATGGCTACACCTTC. Its translation: CASSPDRHGYTF.

The chain carries TRBV27 and TRBJ2-7; D perhaps matches TRBD1 (6 bases). This CDR3 has 14 amino acids. CDR1 and CDR2 from the germline V gene are MNHEY and SMNVEV (reference sequence). The V end lost 4 bases, the J end lost 2 bases, and 12 bases lay between the germline ends. CDR3 region: CASSWGHLTYEQYF. The CDR3 nucleotides read TGTGCCAGCAGTTGGGGACACCTAACCTACGAGCAGTACTTC.

This chain joins TRBV19 and TRBJ2-2; D remains ambiguous. There are 14 residues in the CDR3. Germline CDR1 LNHDA, CDR2 SQIVND (reference sequence). Trimming left V 5 bases short and J 4 bases short, with 11 bases between. The CDR3 DNA sequence: TGTGCCAGTAGTGACGGGTCTTCCACCGGGGAGCTGTTTTTT. Protein sequence: CASSDGSSTGELFF.

This chain links TRBV7-9 with TRBJ2-3, with D possibly being TRBD1 (6 bases). CDR3 length: 18 residues. V was clipped by 5 bases and J by 2 bases, with 23 bases between them. The germline V gene encodes CDR1 SEHNR and CDR2 FQNEAQ (reference sequence). Here the CDR3 DNA reads TGTGCCAGCAGCCTAACCCCAGCGTATCAGGGACACACAGATACGCAGTATTTT. It is translated as CASSLTPAYQGHTDTQYF.

V is TRBV30 and J is TRBJ2-7; tentative D call: TRBD1 (6 bases). The CDR3 totals 13 residues. V dropped 4 bases and J dropped 6 bases, with 16 bases sitting between them. Germline V gene sequence: CDR1 GTSNPN, CDR2 SVGIG (reference sequence). Here the CDR3 reads CAWTPQQGFEQYF. The CDR3 nucleotides are TGTGCCTGGACCCCCCAACAGGGATTCGAGCAGTACTTC.

CDR3 sequence (DNA): TGTGCCAGTAGTACAGGACAGGAGTATGGCTACACCTTC. Amino acid sequence: CASSTGQEYGYTF. The chain uses TRBV19 and TRBJ1-2; 7 positions match TRBD1. Per the germline V gene, CDR1 is LNHDA and CDR2 is SQIVND (reference sequence). The length of the CDR3 is 13 residues. The ends lost 4 bases at V and 5 bases at J; junction bases unmatched: 4.

This clone was seen just once. The CDR3 protein is CASSAQKYEQYF. DNA for the CDR3: TGCGCCAGCAGTGCCCAAAAATACGAGCAGTACTTC. The chain carries TRBV10-2 and TRBJ2-7; D is unresolved. The CDR3 extends over 12 amino acids. V was shortened by 4 bases and J by 4 bases, with 8 bases between the two germline ends. Germline CDR1 WSHSY, CDR2 SAAADI.